This T cell receptor (beta chain) was recovered during a study of PD-1 blockade in classical Hodgkin lymphoma (dated by TCRdb to 2020 to 2021). The study in broad terms: Nivolumab dosing was 3 mg/kg intravenously every 2 weeks, continuing until either disease progression or unacceptable toxicity. The study used CyTOF and TCR beta sequencing to define a peripheral blood immune signature of response to PD-1 blockade in classical Hodgkin lymphoma. The paper as a whole reports these results and caveats: Trial patients with a complete response had baseline diversity similar to that of newly diagnosed patients, while partial responders and progressors had significantly lower diversity. The study was limited to a single clinical trial cohort, and causes of repertoire differences, possibly disease activity or prior therapy, remained undefined. Diversity was lower in patients who began nivolumab less than 1 year after ASCT, so these patients were left out of later analyses to avoid confounding by immune reconstitution. A significant rise by C4D1 was seen in CD4+ but not CD8+ TCR diversity (p=0.0027 vs p=0.16), with the rise being most apparent in complete responders (p=0.02). Baseline TCR diversity was reported to be lower in newly diagnosed patients than in healthy donors and to be lower still in relapsed/refractory patients.

The cysteine opens and the phenylalanine closes a CDR3 of 15 amino acids. This entry keeps only the CDR3 DNA: 45 bases, framed from base 1. V is cut by 1 base and J by 5 bases, and the space between the germline ends is 14 bases. From a lookup of the germline V gene, CDR1 and CDR2 are MGHRA and YSYEKL. Genomic DNA was extracted with the Qiagen DNeasy kit from unsorted PBMCs and from negatively selected CD4+ and CD8+ fractions. Amplification of TCR beta CDR3 regions was done by immunoSEQ multiplex PCR with primers that anneal to V and J segments. Amplification bias was minimized using a synthetic immune receptor repertoire, and residual bias was removed computationally after sequencing. The published analysis was carried out like this. Custom Python scripts were used to quantify repertoire diversity as the Shannon entropy index. Unsorted, CD4+ and CD8+ repertoires were analyzed separately, except for combined analyses in which CD4+ and CD8+ sequences were merged in silico. Clonal expansion was defined as a frequency increase of at least 2-fold after treatment compared with C1D1, and clones undetected at baseline were assigned a pseudocount of 0.5. Clones with 0 or 1 copy at C1D1 were classified as singleton clones, and clones with 2 or more copies were classified as non-singleton clones. Clones expanded in unsorted samples were assigned a CD4+, CD8+ or unknown annotation through matching of protein sequences in sorted samples from the same patient. Wilcoxon tests on paired samples were used to test changes in diversity from C1D1 to C4D1. The table comes from immuneACCESS by way of TCRdb, which keeps in-frame sequences with V and J called. Part of the clones is missing from these tables; in studies checked, under half for an unresolved V gene and the rest for unknown reasons. The D gene and trimming were derived from the DNA, and the V and J assignments and clone size from that table. In this sample the table shows about 150,000 clones, less than 80% of which occur a single time. The top ten clonotypes cover 9.2% of the sample.

What this sample's time point label stands for: cycle 2 day 1 (C2D1) of nivolumab. All trial patients had relapsed after autologous stem cell transplantation, with cohorts A, B and C differing in prior brentuximab vedotin exposure. A total of roughly 57 patients with relapsed/refractory classical Hodgkin lymphoma made up the trial cohort, and each patient's best overall response was complete response, partial response or progressive disease. Single-agent nivolumab was administered to trial patients in the multi-cohort phase II CheckMate 205 trial. An independent review committee assessed best overall response by applying the 2007 International Working Group response criteria. PBMCs from the trial were collected at three points: immediately before nivolumab initiation (C1D1), and during therapy at cycle 2 day 1 and cycle 4 day 1. Peripheral blood was collected in 8 mL Vacutainer Cell Preparation Tubes, from which PBMCs were isolated by centrifugation and then cryopreserved.

About this clone: The antigen it recognizes is unknown. It has no much larger one-base neighbor in the sample; base qualities were not kept.

The sequence came from a human donor with classical Hodgkin lymphoma. Recombination linked TRBV4-1 to TRBJ2-5; the D segment cannot be called with confidence. The source material was peripheral blood mononuclear cells (PBMCs), sampled before the second cycle of nivolumab. The DNA reads as follows: TGCGCCAGCAGCCAAGTCGCACAGCTCGGGGAGACCCAGTACTTC. The translation is CASSQVAQLGETQYF.